This entry is about one T cell receptor (beta chain). Antigen specificity is unknown. Primers used in a second PCR of about 7 to 12 cycles were a sample-barcoded 5' primer and a J-beta primer mix. From the 5' RACE reads, TCRdb called clonotypes with MiXCR, one entry per CDR3 protein. The top ten hold approximately 11% of the sample, which has about 1.6 million distinct CDR3 sequences, roughly 32% seen once. The record originates from a study of blood T cells in healthy people across ages. Findings of the study overall: Changes in expanded clonotypes were possibly confounded, as the CMV status of donors was unknown. Conclusively comparing naive with antigen-experienced cells was impossible with unsorted PBMCs.

CDR3 length equals 14 residues. Germline lookup yields CDR1 DFQATT and CDR2 SNEGSKA (reference sequence). Trimming stripped 6 bases from V and 2 bases from J, with 15 bases between. The receptor comes from a woman aged 30 to 39 in good health. The chain recombines TRBV20-1 with TRBJ2-3; tentatively, D is TRBD2 (6 bases). The sequenced sample consisted of blood. CDR3 in DNA: TGCAGTGCAAGGGACTCCCGGGACACAGATACGCAGTATTTT. Its translation is CSARDSRDTDTQYF.